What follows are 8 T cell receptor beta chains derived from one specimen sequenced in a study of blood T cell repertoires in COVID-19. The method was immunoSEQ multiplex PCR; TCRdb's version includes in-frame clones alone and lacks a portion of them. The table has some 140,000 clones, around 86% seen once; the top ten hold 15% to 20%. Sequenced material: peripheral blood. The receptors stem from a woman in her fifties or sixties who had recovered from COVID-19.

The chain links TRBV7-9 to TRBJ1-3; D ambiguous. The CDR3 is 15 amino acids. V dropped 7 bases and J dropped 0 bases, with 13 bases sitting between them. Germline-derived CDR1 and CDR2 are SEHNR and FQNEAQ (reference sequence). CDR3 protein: CASTVKGGSGNTIYF. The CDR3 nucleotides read TGTGCCAGCACTGTCAAGGGAGGCTCTGGAAACACCATATATTTT.

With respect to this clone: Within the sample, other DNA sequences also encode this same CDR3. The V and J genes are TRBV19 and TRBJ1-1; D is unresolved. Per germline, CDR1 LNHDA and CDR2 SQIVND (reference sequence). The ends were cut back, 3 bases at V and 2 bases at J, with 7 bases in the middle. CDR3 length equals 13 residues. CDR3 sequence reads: CASSMRLNTEAFF. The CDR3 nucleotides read TGTGCCAGTAGTATGAGGCTCAACACTGAAGCTTTCTTT. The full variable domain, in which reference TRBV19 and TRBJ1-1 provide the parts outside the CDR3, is DGGITQSPKYLFRKEGQNVTLSCEQNLNHDAMYWYRQDPGQGLRLIYYSQIVNDFQKGDIAEGYSVSREKKESFPLTVTSAQKNPTAFYLCASSMRLNTEAFFGQGTRLTVV.

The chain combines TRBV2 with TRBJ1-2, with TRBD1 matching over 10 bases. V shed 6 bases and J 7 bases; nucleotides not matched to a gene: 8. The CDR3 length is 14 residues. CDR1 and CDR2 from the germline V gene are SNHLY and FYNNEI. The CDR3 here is CASSETGGSGGYTF. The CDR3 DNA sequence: TGTGCCAGCAGCGAGACAGGGGGCTCTGGTGGCTACACCTTC.

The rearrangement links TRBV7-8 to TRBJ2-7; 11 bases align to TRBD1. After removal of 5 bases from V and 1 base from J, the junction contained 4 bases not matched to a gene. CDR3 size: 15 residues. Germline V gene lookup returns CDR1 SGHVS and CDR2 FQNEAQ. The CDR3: CASSLGQGVSYEQYF. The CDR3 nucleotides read TGTGCCAGCAGCCTGGGACAGGGGGTTTCCTACGAGCAGTACTTC.

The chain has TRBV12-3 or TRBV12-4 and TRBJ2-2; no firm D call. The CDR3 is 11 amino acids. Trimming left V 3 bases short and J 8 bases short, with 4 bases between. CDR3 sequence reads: CASSFRGELFF. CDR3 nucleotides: TGTGCCAGCAGTTTTCGGGGGGAGCTGTTTTTT.

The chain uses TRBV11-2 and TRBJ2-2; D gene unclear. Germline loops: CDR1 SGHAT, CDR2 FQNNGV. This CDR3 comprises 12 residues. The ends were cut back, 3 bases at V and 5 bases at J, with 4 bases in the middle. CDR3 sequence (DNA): TGTGCCAGCAGCTTTATAACCGGGGAGCTGTTTTTT. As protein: CASSFITGELFF. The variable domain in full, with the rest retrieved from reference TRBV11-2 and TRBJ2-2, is EAGVAQSPRYKIIEKRQSVAFWCNPISGHATLYWYQQILGQGPKLLIQFQNNGVVDDSQLPKDRFSAERLKGVDSTLKIQPAKLEDSAVYLCASSFITGELFFGEGSRLTVL.

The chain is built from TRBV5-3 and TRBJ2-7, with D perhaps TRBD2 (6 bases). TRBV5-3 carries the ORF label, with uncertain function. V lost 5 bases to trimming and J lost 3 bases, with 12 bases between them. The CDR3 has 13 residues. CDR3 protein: CARRPGLLYEQYF. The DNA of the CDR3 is TGTGCCAGAAGACCGGGACTCCTCTACGAGCAGTACTTC.

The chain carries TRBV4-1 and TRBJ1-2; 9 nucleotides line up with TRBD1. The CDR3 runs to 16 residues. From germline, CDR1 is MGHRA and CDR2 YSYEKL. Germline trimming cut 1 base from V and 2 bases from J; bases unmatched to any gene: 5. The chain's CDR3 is CASSQVGDRANYGYTF. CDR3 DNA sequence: TGCGCCAGCAGCCAAGTGGGGGACAGGGCAAACTATGGCTACACCTTC.